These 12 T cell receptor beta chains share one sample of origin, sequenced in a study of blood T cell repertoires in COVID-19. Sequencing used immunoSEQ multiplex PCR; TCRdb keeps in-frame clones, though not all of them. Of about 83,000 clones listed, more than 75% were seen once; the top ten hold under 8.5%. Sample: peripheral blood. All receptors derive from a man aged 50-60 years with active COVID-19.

CDR3 nucleotide sequence: TGCAGCGTGGAGATATCTAGCACAGATACGCAGTATTTT. It yields the protein CSVEISSTDTQYF. The chain combines TRBV29-1 with TRBJ2-3; D is undetermined. The V gene's germline CDR1 is SQVTM and CDR2 ANQGSEA. This CDR3 comprises 13 residues. V lost 6 bases to trimming and J lost 0 bases, with 10 bases between them.

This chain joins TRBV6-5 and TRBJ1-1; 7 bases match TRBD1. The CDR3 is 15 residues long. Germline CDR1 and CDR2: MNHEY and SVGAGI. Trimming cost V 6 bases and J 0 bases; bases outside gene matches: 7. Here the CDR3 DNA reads TGTGCCAGCAGCTCACGACAGGGAATGAACACTGAAGCTTTCTTT. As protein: CASSSRQGMNTEAFF.

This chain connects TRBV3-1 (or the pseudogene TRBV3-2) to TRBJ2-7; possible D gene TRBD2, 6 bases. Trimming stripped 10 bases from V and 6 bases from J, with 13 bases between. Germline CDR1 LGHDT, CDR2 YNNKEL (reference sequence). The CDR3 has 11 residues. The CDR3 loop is CATRGGVEQYF. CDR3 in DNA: TGTGCCACACGGGGCGGGGTCGAGCAGTACTTC.

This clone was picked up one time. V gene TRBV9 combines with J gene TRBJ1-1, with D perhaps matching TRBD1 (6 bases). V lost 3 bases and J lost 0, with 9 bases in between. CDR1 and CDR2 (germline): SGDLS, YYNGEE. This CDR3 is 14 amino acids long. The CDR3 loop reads CASSADRLNTEAFF. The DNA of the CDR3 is TGTGCCAGCAGCGCCGACAGGCTGAACACTGAAGCTTTCTTT.

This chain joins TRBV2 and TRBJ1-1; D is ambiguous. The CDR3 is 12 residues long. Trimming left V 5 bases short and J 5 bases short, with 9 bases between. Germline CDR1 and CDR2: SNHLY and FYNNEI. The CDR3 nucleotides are TGTGCCAGCAGTCTGGGCCCGACTGAAGCTTTCTTT. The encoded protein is CASSLGPTEAFF.

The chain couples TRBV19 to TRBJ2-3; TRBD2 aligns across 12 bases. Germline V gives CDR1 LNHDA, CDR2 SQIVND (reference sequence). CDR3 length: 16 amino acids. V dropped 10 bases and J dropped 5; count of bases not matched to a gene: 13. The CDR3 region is CATRPLAGGGGDTQYF. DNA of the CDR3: TGTGCCACTCGCCCCCTAGCGGGAGGGGGAGGAGATACGCAGTATTTT.

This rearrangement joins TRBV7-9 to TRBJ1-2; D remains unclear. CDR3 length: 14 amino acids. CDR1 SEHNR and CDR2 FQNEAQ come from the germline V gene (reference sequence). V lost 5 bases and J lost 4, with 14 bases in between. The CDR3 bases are TGTGCCAGCAGCCAGGCTCCGAACGTCTATGGCTACACCTTC. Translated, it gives CASSQAPNVYGYTF.

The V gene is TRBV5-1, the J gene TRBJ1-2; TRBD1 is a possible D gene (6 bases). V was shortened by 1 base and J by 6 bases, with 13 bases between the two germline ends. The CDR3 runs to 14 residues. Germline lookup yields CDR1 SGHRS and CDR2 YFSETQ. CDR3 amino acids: CASSLIQGEDGYTF. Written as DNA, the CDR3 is TGCGCCAGCAGCTTGATACAGGGTGAGGATGGCTACACCTTC.

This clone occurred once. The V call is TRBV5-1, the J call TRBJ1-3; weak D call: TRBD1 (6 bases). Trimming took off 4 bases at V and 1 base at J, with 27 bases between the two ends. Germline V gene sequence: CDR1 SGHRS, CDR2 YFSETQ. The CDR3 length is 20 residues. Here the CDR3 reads CASSLPSGTPAWGSGNTIYF. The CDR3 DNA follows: TGCGCCAGCAGCCTCCCCTCTGGGACACCCGCATGGGGTTCTGGAAACACCATATATTTT.

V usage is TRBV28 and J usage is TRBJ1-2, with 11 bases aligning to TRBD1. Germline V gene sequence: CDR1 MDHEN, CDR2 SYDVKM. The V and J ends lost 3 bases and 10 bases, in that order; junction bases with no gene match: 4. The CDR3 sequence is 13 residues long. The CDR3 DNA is TGTGCCAGCAGTTTCCCGGGACAGGGGGACTACACCTTC. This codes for CASSFPGQGDYTF.

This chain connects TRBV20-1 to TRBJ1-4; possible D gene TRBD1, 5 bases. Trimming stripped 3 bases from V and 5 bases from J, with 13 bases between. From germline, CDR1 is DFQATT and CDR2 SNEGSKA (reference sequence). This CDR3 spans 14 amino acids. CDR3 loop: CSASQVGGNEKLFF. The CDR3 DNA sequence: TGCAGTGCTAGTCAGGTTGGGGGGAATGAAAAACTGTTTTTT.

CDR3 in amino acids: CASSPYRGNTEAFF. CDR3 DNA: TGTGCCAGCAGCCCCTACAGGGGGAACACTGAAGCTTTCTTT. This chain links TRBV3-1 (or the pseudogene TRBV3-2) with TRBJ1-1; 7 bases fit TRBD1. Germline lookup yields CDR1 LGHDT and CDR2 YNNKEL (reference sequence). V dropped 4 bases and J dropped 1; count of bases not matched to a gene: 3. The CDR3 sequence is 14 residues long.